The 26 T cell receptor beta chains below all came from one sample that was sequenced in a study of Ad26.COV2.S vaccination and SARS-CoV-2 variants. Treatment noted: roughly 19 received Ad26.COV2.S at low or high dose, single or two shots; 5 received placebo; per-sample allocation not given. The samples date from day 63 after the first vaccine or placebo injection. Data came from immunoSEQ multiplex PCR; TCRdb stores just in-frame clones and leaves some out. The table shows around 350,000 clones, with about 88% occurring only once. The sequenced sample was peripheral blood, obtained in a trial of Ad26.COV2.S vaccine versus placebo. The origin of the receptors is a person between 18 and 60 years old who received the Ad26.COV2.S COVID-19 vaccine or a placebo.

This sequence joins TRBV18 and TRBJ2-3, with D possibly matching TRBD1 (5 bases). CDR3 size: 13 residues. CDR1 and CDR2 from the germline V gene are KGHSH and LQKENI. Trimming removed 4 bases at V and 3 bases at J, with 8 bases between. The CDR3 DNA sequence: TGTGCCAGCTCACGAGCAGGGACAGATACGCAGTATTTT. Translating it yields CASSRAGTDTQYF.

The V gene is TRBV5-1, the J gene TRBJ2-3, with D unclear. Trimming cost V 5 bases and J 6 bases, with 16 bases left between them. The germline CDR1 and CDR2 sequences are SGHRS and YFSETQ. The CDR3 contains 14 residues. In nucleotides, the CDR3 is TGCGCCAGCAGGTATCAAGGGCGCGCGGATACGCAGTATTTT. This encodes CASRYQGRADTQYF.

V gene TRBV7-6 combines with J gene TRBJ2-7, with 7 bases fitting TRBD2. There are 13 residues in the CDR3. The germline V gene encodes CDR1 SGHVS and CDR2 FNYEAQ. The V segment lost 5 bases and the J segment 4 bases; nucleotides outside the gene matches: 5. The CDR3 here is CASSQGGVYEQYF. In DNA, the CDR3 is TGTGCCAGCAGCCAGGGAGGGGTATACGAGCAGTACTTC.

This clone was seen a handful of times. The chain couples TRBV7-9 to TRBJ1-1; tentative D call: TRBD1 (6 bases). The V end was cut by 7 bases, the J end by 4 bases, with 16 bases between. This CDR3 region has 14 residues. CDR1 SEHNR and CDR2 FQNEAQ come from the germline V gene (reference sequence). CDR3 DNA: TGTGCCAGCACCCCGGGGGGGCCGGGCACTGAAGCTTTCTTT. Amino acids: CASTPGGPGTEAFF.

The chain carries TRBV9 and TRBJ1-2; 8 bases line up with TRBD1. Germline CDR1 SGDLS, CDR2 YYNGEE. This CDR3 is 15 amino acids long. V trimming: 4 bases; J trimming: 2 bases; junction bases outside the gene matches: 7. The CDR3, as DNA: TGTGCCAGCAGCTCCCGGACAGGGAACAACTATGGCTACACCTTC. Protein: CASSSRTGNNYGYTF.

The rearrangement uses TRBV30 and TRBJ1-1; TRBD1 might be the D (6 bases). Germline V CDR1 and CDR2: GTSNPN, SVGIG (reference sequence). V was pared by 3 bases and J by 1 base, with 9 bases between. The CDR3 spans 13 residues. CDR3 DNA: TGTGCCTGGAGCGGACAGAAGAACACTGAAGCTTTCTTT. Translated: CAWSGQKNTEAFF.

The chain uses TRBV5-6 and TRBJ2-2; a possible D gene is TRBD1 (6 bases). Germline loops: CDR1 SGHDT, CDR2 YYEEEE. V lost 7 bases, J lost 4 bases, and 17 bases lay in between. The CDR3 runs to 15 residues. CDR3 bases: TGTGCCAGCTCTATACCGGGACAAAGCACCGGGGAGCTGTTTTTT. Translating gives CASSIPGQSTGELFF.

The CDR3 nucleotides read TGTGCCAGCAGCCCGGGGACAGGGACCACTGAAGCTTTCTTT. Translating gives CASSPGTGTTEAFF. This sequence joins TRBV7-9 and TRBJ1-1; 9 bases line up with TRBD1. CDR1 SEHNR and CDR2 FQNEAQ come from the germline V gene (reference sequence). Trimming removed 5 bases from V and 4 bases from J; junction bases left unmatched: 5. The CDR3 runs 14 residues.

The chain links TRBV5-5 to TRBJ2-5; TRBD1 matches 7 bases. This CDR3 contains 17 residues. V dropped 4 bases and J dropped 5; count of bases not matched to a gene: 17. CDR1 is SGHKS, CDR2 YYEKEE, per germline (reference sequence). DNA of the CDR3: TGTGCCAGCAGCCCCGTGCAGGGCAGGGGGAGTTGGGAGACCCAGTACTTC. It is translated as CASSPVQGRGSWETQYF.

The rearrangement joins TRBV5-4 to TRBJ1-1; the D gene is possibly TRBD1 (5 bases). CDR1 and CDR2 (germline): SGHNT, YYREEE (reference sequence). The CDR3 length is 15 residues. Trimming pared 3 bases from V and 5 bases from J, leaving 17 bases between. CDR3 loop: CASSWGGNGGTEAFF. CDR3 in DNA: TGTGCCAGCAGCTGGGGGGGGAATGGTGGTACTGAAGCTTTCTTT.

This clone showed up just a few times. The rearrangement joins TRBV7-9 to TRBJ2-1; TRBD2 matches at 13 bases. Trimming removed 5 bases from V and 0 bases from J; junction bases left unmatched: 10. The CDR3 loop spans 19 amino acids. Germline values: CDR1 SEHNR, CDR2 FQNEAQ (reference sequence). CDR3 in amino acids: CASSPAPTSGRSSYNEQFF. In DNA form, the CDR3 reads TGTGCCAGCAGCCCCGCCCCGACTAGCGGGAGGTCCTCCTACAATGAGCAGTTCTTC.

Here the CDR3 reads CASSLIWQSGANVLTF. The CDR3 region has the DNA TGTGCCAGCAGTTTAATTTGGCAGTCTGGGGCCAACGTCCTGACTTTC. The rearrangement joins TRBV28 to TRBJ2-6; D gene ambiguous. This CDR3 is built from 16 residues. Deletions cut 2 bases from V and 1 base from J, with 9 bases between. Germline loops: CDR1 MDHEN, CDR2 SYDVKM.

The chain has TRBV6-2 or TRBV6-3 and TRBJ2-7, with 8 bases fitting TRBD2. Germline V CDR1 and CDR2: MNHEY, SVGEGT. This CDR3 region has 13 residues. The V and J ends lost 5 bases and 6 bases, in that order; junction bases with no gene match: 6. The CDR3 DNA sequence: TGTGCCAGCAGTCCCGGACTAGCCGGCGAGCAGTACTTC. The encoded protein is CASSPGLAGEQYF.

The chain links TRBV24-1 to TRBJ2-4; TRBD1 or TRBD2 may be the D gene (6 bases each). Germline values: CDR1 KGHDR, CDR2 SFDVKD. This CDR3 comprises 15 residues. V shed 6 bases and J shed 7 bases, with 18 bases lying between them. The CDR3 reads CATSRTRGARNIQYF. The CDR3 DNA follows: TGTGCCACCAGTCGCACGAGGGGGGCTAGGAACATTCAGTACTTC.

V and J are TRBV6-5 and TRBJ2-3; 7 positions match TRBD2. This CDR3 has 14 residues. Germline trimming cut 2 bases from V and 3 bases from J; bases unmatched to any gene: 2. Germline V gives CDR1 MNHEY, CDR2 SVGAGI. The CDR3 DNA is TGTGCCAGCAGTTACGGACTAGAGACAGATACGCAGTATTTT. Translating gives CASSYGLETDTQYF.

The genes are TRBV28 and TRBJ2-1; no clear D gene. Germline CDR1 reads MDHEN; CDR2 reads SYDVKM. The CDR3 contains 16 residues. V gave up 5 bases and J gave up 0 bases, with 14 bases separating them. CDR3: CASSPARLDSYNEQFF. CDR3 DNA: TGTGCCAGCAGTCCGGCCCGACTTGACTCCTACAATGAGCAGTTCTTC. The full variable domain, rest sourced from reference TRBV28 and TRBJ2-1, is DVKVTQSSRYLVKRTGEKVFLECVQDMDHENMFWYRQDPGLGLRLIYFSYDVKMKEKGDIPEGYSVSREKKERFSLILESASTNQTSMYLCASSPARLDSYNEQFFGPGTRLTVL.

CDR3 coding DNA: TGTGCCAGCAGTGACCGGGCCCGGGACGCAACACCCCTCATTCAGTACTTC. Residues: CASSDRARDATPLIQYF. The rearrangement links TRBV6-4 to TRBJ2-4; possibly TRBD1 or TRBD2 for D (5 bases each). This CDR3 comprises 17 residues. Trimming shortened V by 2 bases and J by 9 bases, and 23 bases separated the two germline ends. Per the germline V gene, CDR1 is MRHNA and CDR2 is SNTAGT.

This chain joins TRBV30 and TRBJ1-6; perhaps TRBD1 as D (5 bases). CDR1 is GTSNPN and CDR2 is SVGIG in the germline V gene (reference sequence). The length of the CDR3 is 14 residues. V dropped 3 bases and J dropped 9 bases, with 15 bases sitting between them. The CDR3 DNA reads TGTGCCTGGAGATCCAGGGAGGGTTTTTCACCCCTCCACTTT. Translated: CAWRSREGFSPLHF.

The chain recombines TRBV11-2 with TRBJ2-7; no clear D. Looked up from germline, CDR1 is SGHAT and CDR2 is FQNNGV. V lost 2 bases and J lost 2, with 4 bases in between. The CDR3 is 12 amino acids. The CDR3 loop is CASSLRAYEQYF. CDR3 nucleotides: TGTGCCAGCAGCTTAAGGGCCTACGAGCAGTACTTC.

This clone appeared a single time. The V and J genes are TRBV5-1 and TRBJ1-1; 9 bases match TRBD1. The CDR3 totals 15 residues. From germline, CDR1 is SGHRS and CDR2 YFSETQ. Trimming cost V 4 bases and J 6 bases; bases outside gene matches: 10. The CDR3 DNA sequence: TGCGCCAGCAGCCCAACCCCGGGACAGGGTGCTGAAGCTTTCTTT. Its translation: CASSPTPGQGAEAFF.

For the CDR3, the DNA is TGTGCCAGCAGCTCAGGGGCCTACAGGGACGAGCAGTACTTC. This translates into CASSSGAYRDEQYF. The chain has TRBV5-4 and TRBJ2-7, with D perhaps matching TRBD1 (6 bases). The CDR3 runs 14 residues. From germline, CDR1 is SGHNT and CDR2 YYREEE (reference sequence). V lost 3 bases, J lost 5 bases, and 15 bases lay in between.

In the case of this clone: The same CDR3 can be traced to other DNA sequences in this sample. The chain is built from TRBV2 and TRBJ2-2, with no clear D. The CDR3 runs to 12 residues. The germline V gene has CDR1 SNHLY and CDR2 FYNNEI. V shed 1 base and J shed 6 bases, with 3 bases lying between them. The CDR3 DNA is TGTGCCAGCAGTGAAGGGGCCGGGGAGCTGTTTTTT. This encodes CASSEGAGELFF. The complete variable domain, with remaining parts taken from reference TRBV2 and TRBJ2-2, reads EPEVTQTPSHQVTQMGQEVILRCVPISNHLYFYWYRQILGQKVEFLVSFYNNEISEKSEIFDDQFSVERPDGSNFTLKIRSTKLEDSAMYFCASSEGAGELFFGEGSRLTVL.

The rearrangement joins TRBV4-3 to TRBJ1-6, with 7 bases that match TRBD1. The CDR3 covers 14 residues. Germline V gene data show CDR1 as LGHNA and CDR2 as YSLEER. V trimming: 1 base; J trimming: 8 bases; junction bases outside the gene matches: 2. Written as DNA, the CDR3 is TGCGCCAGCAGCCAAGGACAGGGTGATTCACCCCTCCACTTT. Amino acid sequence: CASSQGQGDSPLHF.

The chain is built from TRBV19 and TRBJ1-4, with a tentative D call TRBD1 (5 bases). Trimming pared 5 bases from V and 6 bases from J, leaving 19 bases between. This CDR3 has 16 amino acids. CDR1 is LNHDA and CDR2 is SQIVND in the germline V gene (reference sequence). The CDR3 reads CASSPLTGTFHEKLFF. CDR3 in DNA: TGTGCCAGTAGTCCTCTGACCGGGACCTTCCATGAAAAACTGTTTTTT.

The V gene is TRBV5-1, the J gene TRBJ2-2; either TRBD1 or TRBD2 may fit D (5 bases each). Germline V gene sequence: CDR1 SGHRS, CDR2 YFSETQ. V lost 3 bases to trimming and J lost 3 bases, with 21 bases between them. The CDR3 totals 18 residues. The CDR3 nucleotides read TGCGCCAGCAGCTCCATCGGGACCTCCAGAAGTTACACCGGGGAGCTGTTTTTT. Amino acid sequence: CASSSIGTSRSYTGELFF.

The chain combines TRBV19 with TRBJ2-1; 9 nucleotides agree with TRBD2. The CDR3 sequence is 16 residues long. V gave up 6 bases and J gave up 6 bases; unmatched junction bases: 12. In germline, CDR1 is LNHDA, CDR2 SQIVND (reference sequence). CDR3 bases: TGTGCCAGTAGCCCACGGCGGGGGGGGTTCAGCAATGAGCAGTTCTTC. It specifies CASSPRRGGFSNEQFF.